This entry lists 31 T cell receptor beta chains sequenced from one sample in a study of control samples from healthy donors and cancer patients. TCRdb's copy holds only in-frame clones and misses some; the assay was immunoSEQ multiplex PCR. The data hold about 150,000 clones, with around 94% observed a single time. Input material: PBMCs. The receptors stem from a man aged 55 to 70 with colorectal cancer.

This clone was seen a handful of times. This sequence joins TRBV6-5 and TRBJ2-4; possible D gene TRBD1, 6 bases. The germline V and J ends were trimmed by 6 bases and 4 bases, with 16 bases remaining between them. This CDR3 is 15 amino acids long. CDR1 is MNHEY and CDR2 is SVGAGI in the germline V gene. Here the CDR3 reads CASSGQSGTKNIQYF. Written as DNA, the CDR3 is TGTGCCAGCAGCGGACAGAGTGGCACGAAAAACATTCAGTACTTC.

This clone was detected only once. The chain carries TRBV5-8 and TRBJ1-1; no clear D. The CDR3 runs 14 residues. The germline V gene encodes CDR1 SGHTS and CDR2 YDEGEE. The V gene lost 2 bases and the J gene lost 1 base, with 9 bases spanning the gap. The CDR3 protein is CASSFRRKNTEAFF. CDR3 sequence (DNA): TGTGCCAGCAGCTTCCGGAGGAAGAACACTGAAGCTTTCTTT.

This clone showed up just once. This chain connects TRBV23-1 to TRBJ1-5; D is unclear. TRBV23-1 is an ORF for which the function is uncertain. This CDR3 has 15 amino acids. V lost 0 bases to trimming and J lost 4 bases, with 10 bases between them. CDR3 residues: CASSQSSRSNQPQHF. The CDR3, as DNA: TGCGCCAGCAGTCAATCCTCACGGTCAAATCAGCCCCAGCATTTT.

The chain recombines TRBV20-1 with TRBJ2-7, with D possibly matching TRBD2 (6 bases). Looked up from germline, CDR1 is DFQATT and CDR2 is SNEGSKA (reference sequence). The CDR3 loop spans 13 amino acids. V was cut by 3 bases and J by 2 bases, with 11 bases left in between. Written as DNA, the CDR3 is TGCAGTGCTAGTCCGGCGGGGCCCTACGAGCAGTACTTC. Its protein is CSASPAGPYEQYF.

V gene TRBV9 combines with J gene TRBJ2-1, with a weak D call TRBD2 (5 bases). Germline CDR1 SGDLS, CDR2 YYNGEE. V lost 2 bases, J lost 10 bases, and 13 bases lay in between. The CDR3 is 13 residues long. CDR3 DNA: TGTGCCAGCAGCGTGGCCCCTCGGGAAGAGCAGTTCTTC. Amino acid sequence: CASSVAPREEQFF.

The rearrangement joins TRBV5-4 to TRBJ2-1; the D gene could be TRBD1 or TRBD2 (5 bases each). V was cut by 0 bases and J by 5 bases, with 21 bases left in between. The CDR3 length is 18 residues. The germline CDR1 and CDR2 sequences are SGHNT and YYREEE (reference sequence). The CDR3 DNA reads TGTGCCAGCAGCTTGGTTGGGACCTTCGACGCGAGCAACAATGAGCAGTTCTTC. It yields the protein CASSLVGTFDASNNEQFF.

This chain joins TRBV5-4 and TRBJ2-2; D is unresolved. CDR3 length: 13 residues. Looked up from germline, CDR1 is SGHNT and CDR2 is YYREEE (reference sequence). V was shortened by 9 bases and J by 4 bases, with 13 bases between the two germline ends. This CDR3 reads CAIGLVGTGELFF. DNA for the CDR3: TGTGCCATCGGATTAGTAGGCACCGGGGAGCTGTTTTTT.

This clone has just one count. The gene calls are TRBV2 and TRBJ1-2; 9 bases are a match to TRBD1. With V trimmed by 4 bases and J by 5 bases, 11 bases remained unmatched. Germline CDR1 is SNHLY and CDR2 is FYNNEI. This CDR3 comprises 16 residues. The CDR3 DNA reads TGTGCCAGCAGTGGAAGGCCCGGGACAGGGTTGTATGGCTACACCTTC. Its protein product is CASSGRPGTGLYGYTF.

This chain uses TRBV3-1 (or the pseudogene TRBV3-2) with TRBJ1-2; D perhaps matches TRBD1 (5 bases). V gave up 4 bases and J gave up 4 bases, with 16 bases separating them. The CDR3 runs 15 residues. Germline V gives CDR1 LGHDT, CDR2 YNNKEL (reference sequence). CDR3 nucleotide sequence: TGTGCCAGCAGCCTCAGCCCGACAGCGCCCTATGGCTACACCTTC. Protein sequence: CASSLSPTAPYGYTF.

This clone was picked up a small number of times. V is TRBV3-1 (or the pseudogene TRBV3-2) and J is TRBJ1-2; D unclear. The CDR3 consists of 13 residues. V gave up 3 bases and J gave up 8 bases, with 13 bases separating them. Germline assignment: CDR1 LGHDT and CDR2 YNNKEL (reference sequence). The CDR3 DNA reads as TGTGCCAGCAGCCATGAAAGGGTTGTGGGCTACACCTTC. This encodes CASSHERVVGYTF.

The chain combines TRBV5-4 with TRBJ2-3, with D tentatively TRBD2 (6 bases). The V gene lost 5 bases and the J gene lost 0 bases, with 10 bases spanning the gap. Germline-derived CDR1 and CDR2 are SGHNT and YYREEE (reference sequence). This CDR3 has 14 residues. CDR3 sequence: CASSPDYSTDTQYF. The DNA for the CDR3 is TGTGCCAGCAGTCCGGACTATAGCACAGATACGCAGTATTTT.

The rearrangement uses TRBV12-3 or TRBV12-4 and TRBJ2-5; a weak D match, TRBD2 (6 bases). Between the trimmed V and J ends, which lost 5 bases and 2 bases, there was a span of 6 bases. CDR3 length: 12 residues. The CDR3 sequence is CASSGGQETQYF. As DNA, the CDR3 is TGTGCCAGCAGTGGGGGGCAAGAGACCCAGTACTTC.

The chain recombines TRBV27 with TRBJ1-5; D call uncertain. Trimming took 6 bases from V and 4 from J, leaving 10 bases between them. CDR1 is MNHEY, CDR2 SMNVEV, per germline (reference sequence). The CDR3 totals 13 residues. CDR3: CASRRTTNQPQHF. CDR3 sequence (DNA): TGTGCCAGCAGGAGAACGACTAATCAGCCCCAGCATTTT.

The chain employs TRBV30 and TRBJ2-3, with 10 bases identical to TRBD2. In germline, CDR1 is GTSNPN, CDR2 SVGIG (reference sequence). The CDR3 is 15 amino acids. After removal of 0 bases from V and 3 bases from J, the junction contained 3 bases not matched to a gene. CDR3 loop: CAWSVSGGATDTQYF. In DNA form, the CDR3 reads TGTGCCTGGAGTGTAAGCGGGGGGGCGACAGATACGCAGTATTTT.

This clone has a single count. This sequence joins TRBV4-1 and TRBJ2-1; D unresolved. CDR3 length equals 16 residues. V gave up 0 bases and J gave up 3 bases, with 12 bases separating them. The germline gives CDR1 MGHRA, CDR2 YSYEKL. DNA for the CDR3: TGCGCCAGCAGCCAAGATTTGACGTGGGGCTACAATGAGCAGTTCTTC. This gives the protein CASSQDLTWGYNEQFF.

This chain connects TRBV19 to TRBJ1-5, with unresolved D. This CDR3 contains 13 residues. V was pared by 4 bases and J by 6 bases, with 10 bases between. CDR1 and CDR2 (germline): LNHDA, SQIVND (reference sequence). In nucleotides, the CDR3 is TGTGCCAGTAGTACGGACCCGGGTCAGCCCCAGCATTTT. It translates to CASSTDPGQPQHF.

The chain recombines TRBV7-2 with TRBJ2-1, with 10 bases aligning to TRBD2. This CDR3 has 16 residues. Trimming removed 2 bases from V and 2 bases from J; junction bases left unmatched: 3. From germline, CDR1 is SGHTA and CDR2 FQGNSA. Here the CDR3 DNA reads TGTGCCAGCAGCTTAAGAAGCGGGGGGGCCTACAATGAGCAGTTCTTC. As protein: CASSLRSGGAYNEQFF.

This chain uses TRBV9 with TRBJ2-1; TRBD1 matches at 7 bases. Germline V gene lookup returns CDR1 SGDLS and CDR2 YYNGEE. The CDR3 runs to 17 residues. V was pared by 0 bases and J by 0 bases, with 6 bases of the junction left unmatched. CDR3 protein: CASSVGGGPSSYNEQFF. The DNA of the CDR3 is TGTGCCAGCAGCGTAGGAGGGGGCCCGAGCTCCTACAATGAGCAGTTCTTC.

This sequence joins TRBV5-1 and TRBJ1-4; unclear D gene. The CDR3 has 14 residues. Germline lookup yields CDR1 SGHRS and CDR2 YFSETQ. Trimming took 0 bases from V and 7 from J, leaving 10 bases between them. The CDR3 loop is CASSLGQAREKLFF. For the CDR3, the DNA is TGCGCCAGCAGCTTGGGGCAGGCTCGTGAAAAACTGTTTTTT.

J is TRBJ1-2 and V is TRBV7-2; D is undetermined. Trimming removed 4 bases from V and 5 bases from J, with 17 bases in between. CDR1 is SGHTA, CDR2 FQGNSA, per germline. The CDR3 spans 15 residues. The CDR3 sequence is CASSSGSLAGYGYTF. In nucleotides, the CDR3 is TGTGCCAGCAGCTCCGGATCCTTGGCGGGGTATGGCTACACCTTC.

The rearrangement joins TRBV10-2 to TRBJ2-5; 13 nucleotides agree with TRBD2. The germline V gene has CDR1 WSHSY and CDR2 SAAADI. This CDR3 is built from 15 residues. Trimming at V came to 5 bases and at J to 4 bases, leaving 4 bases not matched to a gene. The CDR3 protein is CASSNGLAGAETQYF. For the CDR3, the DNA is TGCGCCAGCAGTAATGGACTAGCGGGGGCAGAGACCCAGTACTTC.

The V and J genes are TRBV5-6 and TRBJ2-5, with unresolved D. CDR1 is SGHDT, CDR2 YYEEEE, per germline. V dropped 4 bases and J dropped 2 bases, with 3 bases sitting between them. The CDR3 has 11 amino acids. The CDR3 reads CASSRQETQYF. CDR3 coding DNA: TGTGCCAGCAGCCGTCAAGAGACCCAGTACTTC. Together with reference TRBV5-6 and TRBJ2-5, the CDR3 gives the full variable domain: DAGVTQSPTHLIKTRGQQVTLRCSPKSGHDTVSWYQQALGQGPQFIFQYYEEEERQRGNFPDRFSGHQFPNYSSELNVNALLLGDSALYLCASSRQETQYFGPGTRLLVL.

The chain is built from TRBV2 and TRBJ2-2, with D uncertain. Trimming removed 3 bases from V and 6 bases from J, with 11 bases in between. Germline V gene lookup returns CDR1 SNHLY and CDR2 FYNNEI. The length of the CDR3 is 14 residues. The DNA of the CDR3 is TGTGCCAGCAGTGATAGTGGTTACGCCGGGGAGCTGTTTTTT. Its protein is CASSDSGYAGELFF.

The gene calls are TRBV5-1 and TRBJ2-1; D perhaps matches TRBD2 (5 bases). Trimming pared 0 bases from V and 2 bases from J, leaving 12 bases between. There are 16 residues in the CDR3. Germline lookup yields CDR1 SGHRS and CDR2 YFSETQ. For the CDR3, the DNA is TGCGCCAGCAGCTTGGAGAGGGCCAAAGCCTACAATGAGCAGTTCTTC. This translates into CASSLERAKAYNEQFF. The whole variable domain, remainder taken from reference TRBV5-1 and TRBJ2-1, is KAGVTQTPRYLIKTRGQQVTLSCSPISGHRSVSWYQQTPGQGLQFLFEYFSETQRNKGNFPGRFSGRQFSNSRSEMNVSTLELGDSALYLCASSLERAKAYNEQFFGPGTRLTVL.

The chain joins TRBV20-1 to TRBJ1-2; D unresolved. Per germline, CDR1 DFQATT and CDR2 SNEGSKA (reference sequence). The CDR3 runs to 11 residues. V lost 2 bases and J lost 4, with 5 bases in between. CDR3 coding DNA: TGCAGTGCTAGACCTGGCTATGGCTACACCTTC. Residues: CSARPGYGYTF.

V and J are TRBV7-7 and TRBJ2-2; TRBD2 agrees at 7 bases. The V segment lost 2 bases and the J segment 3 bases; nucleotides outside the gene matches: 0. Per germline, CDR1 SSHAT and CDR2 FNYEAQ (reference sequence). The CDR3 extends over 14 amino acids. CDR3 nucleotides: TGTGCCAGCAGCTTACGGGGGGACACCGGGGAGCTGTTTTTT. This encodes CASSLRGDTGELFF.

The chain couples TRBV9 to TRBJ2-7; TRBD1 aligns across 7 bases. J gave up 2 bases and V 2 bases, and 4 bases lay outside the gene matches. This CDR3 region has 14 residues. Germline V gene data show CDR1 as SGDLS and CDR2 as YYNGEE. CDR3 protein: CASSVGTEAYEQYF. DNA of the CDR3: TGTGCCAGCAGCGTCGGGACAGAGGCCTACGAGCAGTACTTC.

The chain has TRBV5-1 and TRBJ1-1, with 8 positions matching TRBD1. Trimming cost V 4 bases and J 5 bases; bases outside gene matches: 7. This CDR3 has 14 residues. Germline V gives CDR1 SGHRS, CDR2 YFSETQ. The CDR3 coding sequence is TGCGCCAGCAGCCCCGGACAGGGCCGGACTGAAGCTTTCTTT. Translation gives CASSPGQGRTEAFF.

The chain employs TRBV6-4 and TRBJ2-5; D may be TRBD1 (5 bases). The CDR3 is made up of 16 amino acids. Trimming stripped 0 bases from V and 1 base from J, with 12 bases between. The germline V gene has CDR1 MRHNA and CDR2 SNTAGT. CDR3 amino acids: CASSDSTAVVQETQYF. The CDR3 DNA sequence: TGTGCCAGCAGTGACTCGACAGCCGTCGTCCAAGAGACCCAGTACTTC.

The CDR3 spells CASSRADGNSPLHF. As DNA, the CDR3 is TGCGCCAGCAGCCGAGCGGACGGGAATTCACCCCTCCACTTT. This sequence joins TRBV4-1 and TRBJ1-6; no firm D call. The CDR3 runs to 14 residues. V shed 4 bases and J shed 7 bases, with 11 bases lying between them. The germline CDR1 and CDR2 sequences are MGHRA and YSYEKL.

This chain joins TRBV7-9 and TRBJ2-3; D is unclear. Trimming took off 4 bases at V and 5 bases at J, with 7 bases between the two ends. Germline lookup yields CDR1 SEHNR and CDR2 FQNEAQ (reference sequence). The CDR3 covers 12 residues. CDR3 amino acids: CASSSTGDTQYF. The CDR3 DNA sequence: TGTGCCAGCAGCTCGACTGGAGATACGCAGTATTTT. Full variable domain (remainder filled in from reference TRBV7-9 and TRBJ2-3): DTGVSQNPRHKITKRGQNVTFRCDPISEHNRLYWYRQTLGQGPEFLTYFQNEAQLEKSRLLSDRFSAERPKGSFSTLEIQRTEQGDSAMYLCASSSTGDTQYFGPGTRLTVL.